This T cell receptor (beta chain) derives from a study of shared T cell receptors in the human thymus. V lost 5 bases to trimming and J lost 3 bases, with 11 bases between them. The germline CDR1 and CDR2 sequences are LNHDA and SQIVND (reference sequence). CDR3 length equals 14 residues. This table comes from immunoSEQ multiplex PCR, and its TCRdb copy is limited to in-frame clones, with some not included. The sample shows about 660,000 clones, 70% to 90% of them seen only once. The sample also formed part of further work on human thymus T cells. From that second work: Resections from corrective heart surgery supplied the thymus tissue. Thymic and blood repertoires appeared to display a bias in their usage of V and J genes.

The sequenced sample was thymocytes. The chain combines TRBV19 with TRBJ1-5; D unresolved. This receptor was identified in a boy under two years old with a congenital heart defect. DNA of the CDR3: TGTGCCAGTAGTCCCCCTCGTCTCAATCAGCCCCAGCATTTT. This translates into CASSPPRLNQPQHF.